These 31 T cell receptor beta chains originate from one sample sequenced in a study of neurological immune-mediated disorders. TCRdb analysed the 5' RACE reads with MiXCR anew, one entry per CDR3 protein. The data contain around 100,000 distinct CDR3 sequences, more than 10% of them singletons. As for time point: longitudinal time-point 3. Source material: PBMCs. The source of these receptors is a female donor with HTLV-1-associated myelopathy (HAM/TSP).

This clonotype was found many times. CDR3 sequence (DNA): TGTGCCAGCAGTTTAATCGGCTCAACAGATACGCAGTATTTT. This encodes CASSLIGSTDTQYF. This chain joins TRBV27 and TRBJ2-3, with D unresolved. The germline CDR1 and CDR2 sequences are MNHEY and SMNVEV (reference sequence). The CDR3 is made up of 14 amino acids. The ends were cut back, 2 bases at V and 3 bases at J, with 9 bases in the middle.

This clonotype was picked up many times. V and J are TRBV5-1 and TRBJ2-3; D gene ambiguous. Per germline, CDR1 SGHRS and CDR2 YFSETQ. The V gene lost 0 bases and the J gene lost 6 bases, with 8 bases spanning the gap. CDR3 length equals 13 residues. Written as DNA, the CDR3 is TGCGCCAGCAGCTTGGAAGCCCCGGATACGCAGTATTTT. Its protein is CASSLEAPDTQYF.

Comment on this clonotype: One end of the junction varies from germline; a read error may be responsible. The chain carries TRBV12-3 or TRBV12-4 and TRBJ1-1; 7 bases line up with TRBD1. CDR3 length: 15 amino acids. In nucleotides, the CDR3 is TGTGCCAGCAGTCCAGCGACAGGGATCGGCGCTGAATCTTTCTTT. This codes for CASSPATGIGAESFF.

Ten or more counts support this clonotype. The chain is built from TRBV20-1 and TRBJ2-6; D remains unclear. V was trimmed by 2 bases and J by 0 bases, leaving 8 bases between them. CDR1 and CDR2 from the germline V gene are DFQATT and SNEGSKA (reference sequence). CDR3 length equals 15 residues. As DNA, the CDR3 is TGCAGTGCTAGATCTGCGTCCTCTGGGGCCAACGTCCTGACTTTC. It yields the protein CSARSASSGANVLTF.

The sample holds many counts of this clonotype. DNA of the CDR3: TGCAGTGCCAAATCAGGGTTGACGCAGTATTTT. Residues: CSAKSGLTQYF. This chain links TRBV20-1 with TRBJ2-3; TRBD1 might be the D (5 bases). V was cut by 6 bases and J by 9 bases, with 13 bases left in between. This CDR3 has 11 amino acids. Germline V gives CDR1 DFQATT, CDR2 SNEGSKA (reference sequence).

This clonotype was counted only a few times. The rearrangement links TRBV6-5 to TRBJ2-1; 8 bases line up with TRBD2. The CDR3 contains 13 residues. Losses at the gene ends were 6 bases for V and 5 bases for J; bases not matched to a gene: 3. CDR1 is MNHEY and CDR2 is SVGAGI in the germline V gene. CDR3 DNA sequence: TGTGCCAGCAGAATACTAGCGGACAATGAGCAGTTCTTC. Its translation: CASRILADNEQFF.

The chain recombines TRBV18 with TRBJ2-4; no definite D call. The germline CDR1 and CDR2 sequences are KGHSH and LQKENI. V shed 6 bases and J shed 13 bases, with 22 bases lying between them. This CDR3 has 14 amino acids. CDR3 sequence (DNA): TGTGCCAGCTCGTCCAACGTCGGACGAGCTGTCCAGTACTTC. This gives the protein CASSSNVGRAVQYF.

This clonotype was seen many times. The gene calls are TRBV6-5 and TRBJ2-1; 9 bases align to TRBD2. This CDR3 region has 15 residues. Germline trimming cut 6 bases from V and 10 bases from J; bases unmatched to any gene: 13. Germline-derived CDR1 and CDR2 are MNHEY and SVGAGI. This chain's CDR3 is CASSLASGATGEQFF. DNA of the CDR3: TGTGCCAGCAGCCTAGCTAGCGGGGCAACGGGGGAGCAGTTCTTC.

This clonotype was recorded many times. This chain uses TRBV7-8 with TRBJ2-2, with TRBD2 as a possible D gene (6 bases). CDR1 is SGHVS, CDR2 FQNEAQ, per germline. Deletions cut 3 bases from V and 10 bases from J, with 15 bases between. This CDR3 is 14 amino acids long. CDR3 nucleotide sequence: TGTGCCAGCAGCTTTCGGGGGTCGAGGCTGGAGCTGTTTTTT. Protein product: CASSFRGSRLELFF.

This clonotype was recorded many times. The genes are TRBV2 and TRBJ2-1, with 8 bases identical to TRBD2. V lost 7 bases to trimming and J lost 9 bases; unmatched junction nucleotides: 11. The CDR3 covers 14 residues. Per germline, CDR1 SNHLY and CDR2 FYNNEI. CDR3 sequence: CASTPDRGGVEQFF. DNA for the CDR3: TGTGCCAGCACTCCCGATCGGGGGGGCGTTGAGCAGTTCTTC. Variable domain in full (rest from reference TRBV2 and TRBJ2-1): EPEVTQTPSHQVTQMGQEVILRCVPISNHLYFYWYRQILGQKVEFLVSFYNNEISEKSEIFDDQFSVERPDGSNFTLKIRSTKLEDSAMYFCASTPDRGGVEQFFGPGTRLTVL.

The chain recombines TRBV7-9 with TRBJ1-6; weak D call: TRBD1 (5 bases). CDR1 is SEHNR and CDR2 is FQNEAQ in the germline V gene (reference sequence). V was trimmed by 1 base and J by 14 bases, leaving 15 bases between them. The CDR3 has 14 residues. CDR3 sequence: CASSLDGTRSALHF. The CDR3 nucleotides read TGTGCCAGCAGCTTAGATGGGACCCGTTCGGCCCTCCACTTT.

The table lists this clonotype with many counts. The rearrangement joins TRBV5-5 to TRBJ2-7; D unclear. V was pared by 2 bases and J by 2 bases, with 14 bases between. CDR1 SGHKS and CDR2 YYEKEE come from the germline V gene (reference sequence). The CDR3 length is 15 residues. The CDR3, as DNA: TGTGCCAGCAGCTTTTCAGGCGACGCCCCCTACGAGCAGTACTTC. Amino acid sequence: CASSFSGDAPYEQYF.

In this sample, this clonotype turned up many times. This sequence joins TRBV7-2 and TRBJ2-7; possibly TRBD2 for D (6 bases). V was clipped by 1 base and J by 3 bases, with 13 bases between them. Germline assignment: CDR1 SGHTA and CDR2 FQGNSA. The CDR3 spans 15 residues. CDR3 amino acids: CASSLGRVGGYEQYF. CDR3 sequence (DNA): TGTGCCAGCAGCTTAGGAAGGGTGGGGGGCTACGAGCAGTACTTC.

In its sample, this clonotype was seen many times. CDR3 nucleotide sequence: TGCAGTGCTAGAGATCGGCCGCATCTCGAGCAGTACTTC. The encoded protein is CSARDRPHLEQYF. The chain carries TRBV20-1 and TRBJ2-7; D gene uncertain. Trimming took 0 bases from V and 6 from J, leaving 12 bases between them. The CDR3 has 13 residues. Germline V gives CDR1 DFQATT, CDR2 SNEGSKA (reference sequence).

The chain joins TRBV10-1 to TRBJ2-7; D is possibly TRBD1 or TRBD2 (5 bases each). The CDR3 contains 14 residues. Germline values: CDR1 WNHNN, CDR2 SYGVQD (reference sequence). Deletions cut 2 bases from V and 1 base from J, with 9 bases between. CDR3 nucleotide sequence: TGCGCCAGCAGTGAGGGGGGACGTTCCTACGAGCAGTACTTC. Its translation: CASSEGGRSYEQYF.

This clonotype showed up many times. The chain couples TRBV29-1 to TRBJ2-3, with TRBD1 identical over 7 bases. The CDR3 loop spans 13 amino acids. With 5 bases clipped from V and 4 bases from J, the junction kept 6 bases outside the gene matches. CDR1 SQVTM and CDR2 ANQGSEA come from the germline V gene. CDR3 coding DNA: TGCAGCGTTCTCACAGGGGTGGCAGATACGCAGTATTTT. Its translation: CSVLTGVADTQYF.

The chain has TRBV5-6 and TRBJ2-3, with D unclear. The CDR3 loop spans 12 amino acids. The germline V gene encodes CDR1 SGHDT and CDR2 YYEEEE. V shed 0 bases and J shed 6 bases, with 5 bases lying between them. The CDR3 spells CASSLAPDTQYF. The DNA of the CDR3 is TGTGCCAGCAGCTTGGCGCCGGATACGCAGTATTTT.

This clonotype has at least ten counts. This chain links TRBV20-1 with TRBJ1-6; a possible D gene is TRBD1 (6 bases). There are 14 residues in the CDR3. Trimming left V 5 bases short and J 0 bases short, with 8 bases between. Germline CDR1 is DFQATT and CDR2 is SNEGSKA (reference sequence). CDR3 protein: CSAGQSSYNSPLHF. The CDR3 bases are TGCAGTGCTGGACAGAGCTCCTATAATTCACCCCTCCACTTT.

This clonotype occurred many times. This rearrangement joins TRBV5-1 to TRBJ1-2; D is uncertain. The germline V gene encodes CDR1 SGHRS and CDR2 YFSETQ. The CDR3 has 13 amino acids. Between the trimmed V and J ends, which lost 4 bases and 3 bases, there was a span of 10 bases. CDR3 sequence reads: CASSQDLDYGYTF. The CDR3 DNA follows: TGCGCCAGCAGCCAGGACCTTGACTATGGCTACACCTTC.

Only a few counts were recorded for this clonotype. The rearrangement links TRBV10-2 to TRBJ2-1; 10 nucleotides align to TRBD1. Germline-derived CDR1 and CDR2 are WSHSY and SAAADI. The CDR3 sequence is 15 residues long. Trimming removed 2 bases from V and 12 bases from J; junction bases left unmatched: 10. The CDR3: CASSEPGQGPRGQFF. DNA of the CDR3: TGCGCCAGCAGTGAGCCGGGACAGGGGCCCCGGGGGCAGTTCTTC.

This clonotype was counted ten times or more. The rearrangement joins TRBV20-1 to TRBJ2-7, with 9 nucleotides matching TRBD1. The CDR3 is 13 amino acids. V lost 6 bases and J lost 3; bases outside the gene matches: 6. Germline V gene lookup returns CDR1 DFQATT and CDR2 SNEGSKA (reference sequence). The CDR3 sequence is CSATGTGLYEQYF. DNA for the CDR3: TGCAGTGCAACCGGGACAGGGCTCTACGAGCAGTACTTC.

This clonotype was recorded at least ten times. The J gene is TRBJ1-5, the V gene TRBV3-1, with D unresolved. Trimming left V 3 bases short and J 3 bases short, with 6 bases between. CDR1 and CDR2 (germline): LGHDT, YNNKEL (reference sequence). The CDR3 totals 13 residues. This chain's CDR3 is CASSHNVNQPQHF. The CDR3 region has the DNA TGTGCCAGCAGCCATAACGTCAATCAGCCCCAGCATTTT.

Comments on this clonotype: A much larger clone differs by one base, so this may be a read error. The chain carries TRBV12-3 or TRBV12-4 and TRBJ1-4; D is undetermined. The CDR3 has 12 amino acids. The CDR3 reads CTSSLSNEKLFF. CDR3 nucleotide sequence: TGTACCAGCAGTTTATCTAATGAAAAACTGTTTTTT.

The table lists this clonotype with many counts. V gene TRBV25-1 combines with J gene TRBJ1-2; TRBD1 aligns across 7 bases. The CDR3 spans 13 residues. The ends lost 3 bases at V and 3 bases at J; junction bases unmatched: 1. Germline CDR1 MGHDK, CDR2 SYGVNS. In DNA form, the CDR3 reads TGTGCCAGCAGTGAGGGGACAGACTATGGCTACACCTTC. Its protein product is CASSEGTDYGYTF.

This clonotype appeared once. A read error is possible here, since a much larger clone lies one base away. The chain recombines TRBV2 with TRBJ2-1; tentative D call: TRBD1 (6 bases). This CDR3 region has 12 residues. The germline V gene encodes CDR1 SNHLY and CDR2 FYNNEI. CDR3 sequence reads: CASSGGHNEKFF. CDR3 DNA sequence: TGTGCCAGCAGTGGGGGGCACAATGAGAAGTTCTTC.

This clonotype has a count of ten or more. The V gene is TRBV7-2, the J gene TRBJ2-4, with D unclear. CDR3 length: 13 amino acids. The germline V and J ends were trimmed by 5 bases and 7 bases, with 12 bases remaining between them. CDR1 is SGHTA and CDR2 is FQGNSA in the germline V gene. CDR3 nucleotides: TGTGCCAGCAGCCCCCGGGTCCCCAACATTCAGTACTTC. It translates to CASSPRVPNIQYF.

This clonotype was seen ten or more times. The J gene is TRBJ2-7, the V gene TRBV5-1, with D unclear. The CDR3 spans 14 residues. Trimming stripped 0 bases from V and 6 bases from J, with 13 bases between. Germline-derived CDR1 and CDR2 are SGHRS and YFSETQ. CDR3 DNA: TGCGCCAGCAGCTTGGTTCCCTCGGCTGGCGAGCAGTACTTC. Translating it yields CASSLVPSAGEQYF.

This clonotype came up many times. The gene calls are TRBV27 and TRBJ2-2, with D maybe TRBD1 (6 bases). Trimming removed 6 bases from V and 5 bases from J, with 10 bases in between. The germline V gene has CDR1 MNHEY and CDR2 SMNVEV (reference sequence). This CDR3 has 13 residues. The CDR3 reads CASSWGRTGELFF. CDR3 nucleotide sequence: TGTGCCAGCAGCTGGGGGCGTACCGGGGAGCTGTTTTTT.

The sample holds many counts of this clonotype. This chain links TRBV2 with TRBJ1-5, with 8 bases fitting TRBD1. The CDR3 has 17 amino acids. Trimming cost V 6 bases and J 2 bases; bases outside gene matches: 12. CDR1 and CDR2 (germline): SNHLY, FYNNEI. CDR3 in amino acids: CASSQDRVVLGNQPQHF. The CDR3 DNA follows: TGTGCCAGCAGCCAGGACAGGGTGGTATTAGGCAATCAGCCCCAGCATTTT.

The sample holds many counts of this clonotype. This rearrangement joins TRBV12-3 or TRBV12-4 to TRBJ2-7; D is unresolved. Trimming stripped 5 bases from V and 3 bases from J, with 17 bases between. This CDR3 is 15 amino acids long. In DNA, the CDR3 is TGTGCCAGCAGTCTACGACCGCCTAGGAGCTACGAGCAGTACTTC. Protein sequence: CASSLRPPRSYEQYF.

This clonotype was seen ten or more times. The J gene is TRBJ2-5, the V gene TRBV5-1, with TRBD1 matching 8 bases. Germline-derived CDR1 and CDR2 are SGHRS and YFSETQ. The CDR3 length is 15 residues. V gave up 2 bases and J gave up 1 base; unmatched junction bases: 4. CDR3 in amino acids: CASSLGTGLQETQYF. CDR3 DNA: TGCGCCAGCAGCTTAGGGACAGGACTCCAAGAGACCCAGTACTTC.